These 15 T cell receptor beta chains were sequenced from one sample in a study of long-term antiretroviral therapy in people with HIV. Sequencing relied on immunoSEQ assay v3.0, run at survey level. Profiled with immunoSEQ multiplex PCR; TCRdb holds only in-frame clones, not every one. This table holds some 28,000 clones, roughly 78% found once. The material was unsorted PBMCs, obtained 1.5 years before starting antiretroviral therapy. These receptor sequences come from a man younger than 30 with HIV.

The J gene is TRBJ2-2, the V gene TRBV18; perhaps TRBD1 as D (6 bases). Trimming removed 3 bases from V and 6 bases from J, with 14 bases in between. CDR1 is KGHSH, CDR2 LQKENI, per germline. The CDR3 length is 15 residues. The CDR3 here is CASSPFTGRAGELFF. Here the CDR3 DNA reads TGTGCCAGCTCACCGTTCACAGGGCGGGCCGGGGAGCTGTTTTTT.

This clone has more than one count but fewer than ten. The chain recombines TRBV28 with TRBJ1-5; D unresolved. CDR1 is MDHEN and CDR2 is SYDVKM in the germline V gene. This CDR3 has 14 amino acids. Trimming cost V 2 bases and J 5 bases, with 10 bases left between them. The CDR3 DNA reads as TGTGCCAGCAGTTTAAGGGCATCGTATCAGCCCCAGCATTTT. This codes for CASSLRASYQPQHF.

By sample fraction, this clone is medium-sized. Other DNA sequences in the sample encode the same CDR3. The V call is TRBV28, the J call TRBJ1-5; D is uncertain. V was cut by 6 bases and J by 1 base, with 10 bases left in between. Germline CDR1 is MDHEN and CDR2 is SYDVKM. CDR3 length equals 14 residues. The chain's CDR3 is CASSAPSSNQPQHF. The CDR3 nucleotides read TGTGCCAGCAGCGCGCCAAGCAGCAATCAGCCCCAGCATTTT.

The chain employs TRBV18 and TRBJ2-7; D is perhaps TRBD1 (6 bases). The CDR3 has 15 amino acids. V was clipped by 3 bases and J by 2 bases, with 14 bases between them. Germline values: CDR1 KGHSH, CDR2 LQKENI. The CDR3 nucleotides read TGTGCCAGCTCACCTGGTCCGGACAGTCCCTACGAGCAGTACTTC. It specifies CASSPGPDSPYEQYF. Supplemented by reference TRBV18 and TRBJ2-7, the full variable domain reads NAGVMQNPRHLVRRRGQEARLRCSPMKGHSHVYWYRQLPEEGLKFMVYLQKENIIDESGMPKERFSAEFPKEGPSILRIQQVVRGDSAAYFCASSPGPDSPYEQYFGPGTRLTVT.

V and J are TRBV7-9 and TRBJ1-2; D gene uncertain. Germline CDR1 reads SEHNR; CDR2 reads FQNEAQ (reference sequence). V lost 3 bases to trimming and J lost 0 bases, with 11 bases between them. The CDR3 is 15 amino acids. Here the CDR3 reads CASSFLDGANYGYTF. Here the CDR3 DNA reads TGTGCCAGCAGCTTTCTAGATGGAGCTAACTATGGCTACACCTTC.

This chain uses TRBV6-5 with TRBJ2-1; D is perhaps TRBD1 (7 bases). The CDR3 is 15 amino acids. Germline V lookup: CDR1 MNHEY, CDR2 SVGAGI. The germline V and J ends were trimmed by 6 bases and 0 bases, with 12 bases remaining between them. The CDR3 spells CASRAGQSSYNEQFF. The CDR3 DNA reads as TGTGCCAGCAGGGCGGGACAGAGCTCCTACAATGAGCAGTTCTTC.

This sequence joins TRBV19 and TRBJ1-5; no reliable D call. Trimming pared 3 bases from V and 4 bases from J, leaving 7 bases between. The CDR3 contains 13 residues. Per germline, CDR1 LNHDA and CDR2 SQIVND (reference sequence). The CDR3 spells CASSIQPNQPQHF. The CDR3 coding sequence is TGTGCCAGTAGTATCCAGCCTAATCAGCCCCAGCATTTT.

V gene TRBV4-1 combines with J gene TRBJ2-1; 10 positions match TRBD2. Germline assignment: CDR1 MGHRA and CDR2 YSYEKL. The trim removed 4 bases at V and 4 bases at J, leaving 13 bases unmatched. The length of the CDR3 is 18 residues. The CDR3 spells CASSPKGSGRVLYNEQFF. As DNA, the CDR3 is TGCGCCAGCAGCCCAAAAGGAAGCGGGAGGGTTCTTTACAATGAGCAGTTCTTC.

The chain links TRBV27 to TRBJ2-7; 9 bases fit TRBD1. Germline values: CDR1 MNHEY, CDR2 SMNVEV (reference sequence). V lost 3 bases and J lost 6; bases outside the gene matches: 6. The CDR3 runs 14 residues. The CDR3 sequence is CASSFGTGLGEQYF. For the CDR3, the DNA is TGTGCCAGCAGTTTCGGGACAGGGCTGGGCGAGCAGTACTTC.

This chain joins TRBV28 and TRBJ2-6; the match to TRBD1 covers 7 bases. J gave up 1 base and V 8 bases, and 8 bases lay outside the gene matches. This CDR3 region has 16 residues. Germline values: CDR1 MDHEN, CDR2 SYDVKM. This chain's CDR3 is CASGRQGLSGANVLTF. The DNA of the CDR3 is TGTGCCAGCGGGAGACAGGGTTTATCTGGGGCCAACGTCCTGACTTTC.

The chain couples TRBV7-9 to TRBJ2-1; perhaps TRBD1 as D (5 bases). CDR3 length equals 15 residues. The ends were cut back, 2 bases at V and 10 bases at J, with 18 bases in the middle. Looked up from germline, CDR1 is SEHNR and CDR2 is FQNEAQ (reference sequence). The CDR3 spells CASSLPFKQAAEQFF. The DNA of the CDR3 is TGTGCCAGCAGCTTACCCTTCAAACAGGCCGCGGAGCAGTTCTTC.

The table lists this clone with a few counts. The chain is built from TRBV6-5 and TRBJ1-5, with D unresolved. Germline V gene data show CDR1 as MNHEY and CDR2 as SVGAGI. V lost 0 bases to trimming and J lost 2 bases, with 8 bases between them. The CDR3 is 15 amino acids. The DNA for the CDR3 is TGTGCCAGCAGTTACTCGACGGACGGCAATCAGCCCCAGCATTTT. As protein: CASSYSTDGNQPQHF.

The CDR3 sequence: CSAPNGDPQYF. CDR3 DNA: TGCAGTGCCCCAAACGGGGACCCTCAGTATTTT. The chain employs TRBV20-1 and TRBJ2-3; tentatively, D is TRBD1 or TRBD2 (5 bases each). V was shortened by 6 bases and J by 12 bases, with 16 bases between the two germline ends. This CDR3 has 11 amino acids. Germline V gives CDR1 DFQATT, CDR2 SNEGSKA (reference sequence).

The chain employs TRBV19 and TRBJ1-6; D remains ambiguous. The ends were cut back, 5 bases at V and 8 bases at J, with 13 bases in the middle. Germline V gene data show CDR1 as LNHDA and CDR2 as SQIVND (reference sequence). CDR3 length: 14 amino acids. This CDR3 is CASSENLIDSPLHF. CDR3 DNA: TGTGCCAGTAGTGAGAACTTGATTGATTCACCCCTCCACTTT. The full variable domain, in which reference TRBV19 and TRBJ1-6 provide the parts outside the CDR3, is DGGITQSPKYLFRKEGQNVTLSCEQNLNHDAMYWYRQDPGQGLRLIYYSQIVNDFQKGDIAEGYSVSREKKESFPLTVTSAQKNPTAFYLCASSENLIDSPLHFGNGTRLTVT.

V is TRBV7-9 and J is TRBJ2-5; 7 positions match TRBD1. Germline loops: CDR1 SEHNR, CDR2 FQNEAQ (reference sequence). Trimming removed 7 bases from V and 7 bases from J; junction bases left unmatched: 6. The CDR3 totals 12 residues. The CDR3, as DNA: TGTGCCAGCACCTCCACAGGGGCGACCCAGTACTTC. Translated: CASTSTGATQYF.